This entry describes one T cell receptor (beta chain). Some clones are missing from TCRdb's copy, which holds only in-frame ones; the method was immunoSEQ multiplex PCR. Of about 140,000 clones in the sample, about 90% are singletons; the top ten hold approximately 7.5%. Germline V gene data show CDR1 as LGHNA and CDR2 as YSLEER. The CDR3 length is 15 residues. V shed 0 bases, J shed 8 bases, and the junction held 6 bases outside the gene matches. The entry originates in a study of cytomegalovirus exposure and HLA in healthy donors. V and J are TRBV4-3 and TRBJ1-4; TRBD1 agrees at 7 bases. This clonotype was sampled from a woman between 18 and 29 years old in good health and CMV-seropositive. Material for sequencing was PBMCs. The CDR3: CASSQEDRVDEKLFF. Here the CDR3 DNA reads TGCGCCAGCAGCCAAGAAGACAGGGTTGACGAAAAACTGTTTTTT.